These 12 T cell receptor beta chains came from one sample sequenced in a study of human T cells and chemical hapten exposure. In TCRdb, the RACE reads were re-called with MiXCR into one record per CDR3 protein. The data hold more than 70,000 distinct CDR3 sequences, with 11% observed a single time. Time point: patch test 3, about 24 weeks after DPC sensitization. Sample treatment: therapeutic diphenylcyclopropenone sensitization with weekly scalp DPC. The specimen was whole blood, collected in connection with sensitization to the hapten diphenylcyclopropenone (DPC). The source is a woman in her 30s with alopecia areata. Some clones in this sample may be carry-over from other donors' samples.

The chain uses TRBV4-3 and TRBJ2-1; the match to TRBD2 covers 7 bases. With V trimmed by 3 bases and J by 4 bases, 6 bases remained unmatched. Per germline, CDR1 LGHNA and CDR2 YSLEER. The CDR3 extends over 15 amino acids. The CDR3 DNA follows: TGCGCCAGCAGCCATCTTGCGGGGGTATACAATGAGCAGTTCTTC. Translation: CASSHLAGVYNEQFF.

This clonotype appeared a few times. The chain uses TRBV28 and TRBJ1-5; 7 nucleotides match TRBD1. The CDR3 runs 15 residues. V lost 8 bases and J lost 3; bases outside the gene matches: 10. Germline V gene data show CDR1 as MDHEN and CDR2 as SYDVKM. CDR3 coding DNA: TGTGCCAGCTTCGCAACAGGGGTGACCAATCAGCCCCAGCATTTT. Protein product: CASFATGVTNQPQHF. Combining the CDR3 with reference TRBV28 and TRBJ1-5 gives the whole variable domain DVKVTQSSRYLVKRTGEKVFLECVQDMDHENMFWYRQDPGLGLRLIYFSYDVKMKEKGDIPEGYSVSREKKERFSLILESASTNQTSMYLCASFATGVTNQPQHFGDGTRLSIL.

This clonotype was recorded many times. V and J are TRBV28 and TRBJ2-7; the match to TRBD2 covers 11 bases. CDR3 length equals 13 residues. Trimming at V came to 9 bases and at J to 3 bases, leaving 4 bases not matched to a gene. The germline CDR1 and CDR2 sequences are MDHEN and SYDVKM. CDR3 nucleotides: TGTGCCAGTTCTAGCGGGGGGCTCTACGAGCAGTACGTC. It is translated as CASSSGGLYEQYV.

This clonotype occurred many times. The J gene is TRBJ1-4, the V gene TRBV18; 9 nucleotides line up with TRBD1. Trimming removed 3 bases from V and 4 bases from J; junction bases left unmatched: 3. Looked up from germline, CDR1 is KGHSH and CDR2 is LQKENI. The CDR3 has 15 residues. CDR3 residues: CASSPSGQGNEKLFF. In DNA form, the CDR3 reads TGTGCCAGCTCACCCTCGGGACAGGGTAATGAAAAACTGTTTTTT.

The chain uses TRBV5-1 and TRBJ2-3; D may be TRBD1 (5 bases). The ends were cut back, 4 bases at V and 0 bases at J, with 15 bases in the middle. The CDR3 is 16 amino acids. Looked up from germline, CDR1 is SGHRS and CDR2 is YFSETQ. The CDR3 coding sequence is TGCGCCAGCAGCCCTGGACAACTCCCTAGCACAGATACGCAGTATTTT. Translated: CASSPGQLPSTDTQYF.

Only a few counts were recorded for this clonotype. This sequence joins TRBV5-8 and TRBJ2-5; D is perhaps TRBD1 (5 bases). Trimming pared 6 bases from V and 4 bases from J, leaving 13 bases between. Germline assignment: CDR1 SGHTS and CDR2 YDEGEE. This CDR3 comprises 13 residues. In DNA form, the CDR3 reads TGTGCCAGCATCCTTAGGACAATAGAGACCCAGTACTTC. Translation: CASILRTIETQYF.

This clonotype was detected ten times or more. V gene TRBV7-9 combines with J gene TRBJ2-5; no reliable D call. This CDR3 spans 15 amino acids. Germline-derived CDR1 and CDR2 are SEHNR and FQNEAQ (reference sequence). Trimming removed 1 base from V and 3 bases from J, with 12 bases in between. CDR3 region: CASSLEGRTKETQYF. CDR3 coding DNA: TGTGCCAGCAGCTTAGAGGGCAGGACGAAAGAGACCCAGTACTTC.

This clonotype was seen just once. The CDR3 sequence: CASSLVSGTSTDTQYF. The CDR3 nucleotides are TGTGCCAGCAGTTTAGTTAGCGGGACCAGCACAGATACGCAGTATTTT. This chain links TRBV28 with TRBJ2-3; TRBD2 matches at 8 bases. This CDR3 contains 16 residues. Germline values: CDR1 MDHEN, CDR2 SYDVKM. V lost 2 bases, J lost 0 bases, and 4 bases stayed unmatched.

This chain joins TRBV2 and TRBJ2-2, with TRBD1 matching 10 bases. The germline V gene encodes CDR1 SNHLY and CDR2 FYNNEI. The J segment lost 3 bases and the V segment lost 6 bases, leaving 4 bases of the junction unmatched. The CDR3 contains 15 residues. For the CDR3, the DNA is TGTGCCAGCAGCGCAGACAGGGGGCACACCGGGGAGCTGTTTTTT. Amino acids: CASSADRGHTGELFF.

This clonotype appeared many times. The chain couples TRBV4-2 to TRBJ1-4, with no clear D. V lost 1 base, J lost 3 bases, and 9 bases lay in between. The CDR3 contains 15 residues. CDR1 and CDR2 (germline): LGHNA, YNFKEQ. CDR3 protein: CASSQGASANEKLFF. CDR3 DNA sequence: TGTGCCAGCAGCCAAGGAGCTTCGGCTAATGAAAAACTGTTTTTT.

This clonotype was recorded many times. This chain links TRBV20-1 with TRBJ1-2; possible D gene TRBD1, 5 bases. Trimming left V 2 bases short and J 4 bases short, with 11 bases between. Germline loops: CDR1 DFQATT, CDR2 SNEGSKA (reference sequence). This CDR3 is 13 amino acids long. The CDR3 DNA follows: TGCAGTGCTAGACCTAGCGGGGGCTATGGCTACACCTTC. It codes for CSARPSGGYGYTF.

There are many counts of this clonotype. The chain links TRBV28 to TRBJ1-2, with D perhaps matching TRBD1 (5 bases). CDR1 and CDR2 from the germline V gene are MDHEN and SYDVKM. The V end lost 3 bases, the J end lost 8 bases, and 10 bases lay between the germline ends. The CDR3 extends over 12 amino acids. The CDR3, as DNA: TGTGCCAGCAGTTTTGGGGCGCGGGGCTACACCTTC. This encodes CASSFGARGYTF.